This T cell receptor (beta chain) was documented in a study of T cell responses to AZD1222 COVID-19 vaccine. General study findings and limits: Donors were mostly white British, more females; clonal diversity possibly underestimated. Just 5 or 6 AZD1222 recipients tested seropositive at baseline.

Using immunoSEQ multiplex PCR, the repertoire was profiled, and TCRdb retains in-frame clones only, with some absent. The sample records just under 150,000 clones, roughly 87% being singletons. This clone was found a few times. Its specificity is not known. The CDR3 contains 15 residues. V lost 2 bases to trimming and J lost 6 bases, with 13 bases between them. The V gene's germline CDR1 is SGHDN and CDR2 FVKESK. Sequencing used peripheral blood, obtained 28 days after the second dose of the MenACWY control vaccine. The chain employs TRBV14 and TRBJ2-2, with D possibly TRBD2 on 5 matching bases. The TCR originated in an adult who received the MenACWY meningococcal vaccine as a control. The CDR3 sequence: CASSQLAGIPGELFF. The DNA of the CDR3 is TGTGCCAGCAGCCAATTGGCCGGGATCCCCGGGGAGCTGTTTTTT.